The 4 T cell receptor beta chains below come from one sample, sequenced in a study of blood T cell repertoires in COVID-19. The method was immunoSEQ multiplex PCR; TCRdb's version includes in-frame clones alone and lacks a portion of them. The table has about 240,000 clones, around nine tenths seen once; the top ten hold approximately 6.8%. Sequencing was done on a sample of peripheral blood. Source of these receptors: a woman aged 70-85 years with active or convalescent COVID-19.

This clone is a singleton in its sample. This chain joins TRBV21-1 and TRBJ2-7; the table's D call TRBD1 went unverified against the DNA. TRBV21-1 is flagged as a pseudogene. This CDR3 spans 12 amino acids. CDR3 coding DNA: TGTGCCAGCAGAGACAGGGACTACGAGCAGTACTTC. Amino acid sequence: CASRDRDYEQYF.

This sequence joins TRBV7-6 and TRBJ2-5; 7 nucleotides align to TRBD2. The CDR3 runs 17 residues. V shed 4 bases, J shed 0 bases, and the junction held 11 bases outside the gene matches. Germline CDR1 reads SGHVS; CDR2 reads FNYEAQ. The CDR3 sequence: CASSSYSSGEYQETQYF. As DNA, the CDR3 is TGTGCCAGCAGCTCCTACTCTAGCGGCGAGTACCAAGAGACCCAGTACTTC.

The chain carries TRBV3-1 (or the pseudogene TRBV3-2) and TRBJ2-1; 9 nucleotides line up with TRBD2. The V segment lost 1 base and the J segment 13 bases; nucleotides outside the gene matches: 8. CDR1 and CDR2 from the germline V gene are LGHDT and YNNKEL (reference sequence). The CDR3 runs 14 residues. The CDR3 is CASSQGLAGSQQFF. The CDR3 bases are TGTGCCAGCAGCCAAGGGCTAGCGGGGAGTCAACAGTTCTTC.

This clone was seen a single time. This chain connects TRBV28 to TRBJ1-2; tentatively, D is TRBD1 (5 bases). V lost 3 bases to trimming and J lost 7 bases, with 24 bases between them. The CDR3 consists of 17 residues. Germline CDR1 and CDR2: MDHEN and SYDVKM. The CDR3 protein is CASSFNQGRKATGGYTF. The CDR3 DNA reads TGTGCCAGCAGTTTTAATCAGGGCCGGAAGGCAACTGGTGGCTACACCTTC.